This record looks at one T cell receptor beta chain sequence and its context. The table came from immunoSEQ multiplex PCR; TCRdb's copy has only in-frame clones and leaves some out. The sample has over 65,000 clones; 70% to 90% are singletons. This CDR3 has 19 residues. Germline V gives CDR1 LGHNA, CDR2 YSLEER. V was pared by 1 base and J by 3 bases, with 17 bases of the junction left unmatched. This sample is drawn from a study of control samples from healthy donors and cancer patients. The sequencing input was PBMCs. The gene calls are TRBV4-3 and TRBJ2-7; TRBD1 agrees at 8 bases. The receptor was isolated from a woman between 45 and 65 years old with colorectal cancer. The CDR3 loop is CASSQGQDRAFFAGYEQYV. DNA for the CDR3: TGCGCCAGCAGCCAAGGGCAGGACAGGGCATTTTTTGCGGGCTACGAGCAGTACGTC.